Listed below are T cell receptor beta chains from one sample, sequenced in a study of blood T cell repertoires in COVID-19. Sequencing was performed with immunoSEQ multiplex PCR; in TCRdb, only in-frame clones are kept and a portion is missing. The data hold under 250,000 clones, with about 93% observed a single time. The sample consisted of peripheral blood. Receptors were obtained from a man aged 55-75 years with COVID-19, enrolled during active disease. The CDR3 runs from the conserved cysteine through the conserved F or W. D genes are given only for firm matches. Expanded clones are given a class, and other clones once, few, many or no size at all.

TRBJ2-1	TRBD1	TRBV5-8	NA	CASSRTGVNEQFF	TGTGCCAGCAGTCGGACAGGGGTCAATGAGCAGTTCTTC
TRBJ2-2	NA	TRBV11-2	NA	CASVASHGVLFF	TGTGCCAGCGTAGCGTCCCACGGGGTGCTGTTTTTT
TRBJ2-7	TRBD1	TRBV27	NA	CASSSPDRGEGYEQYF	TGTGCCAGCAGTTCCCCGGACAGGGGGGAAGGCTACGAGCAGTACTTC
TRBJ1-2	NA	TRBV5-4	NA	CASSLVRSARGYTF	TGTGCCAGCAGCTTGGTTCGGTCCGCGCGTGGCTACACCTTC
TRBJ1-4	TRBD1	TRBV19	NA	CASSTGQGRTTNEKLFF	TGTGCCAGTAGTACGGGACAGGGTCGGACAACTAATGAAAAACTGTTTTTT
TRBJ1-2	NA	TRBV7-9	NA	CASSSLFGGEVYGYTF	TGTGCCAGCAGCTCCCTCTTTGGAGGGGAGGTTTATGGCTACACCTTC
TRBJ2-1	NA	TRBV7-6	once	CASSSGARSGYNEQFF	TGTGCCAGCAGCTCCGGTGCTCGCAGCGGCTACAATGAGCAGTTCTTC
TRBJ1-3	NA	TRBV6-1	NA	CASSEALPGSPGNTIYF	TGTGCCAGCAGTGAAGCGCTACCGGGAAGCCCTGGAAACACCATATATTTT
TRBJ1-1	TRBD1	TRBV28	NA	CASSPAPGQQNTEAFF	TGTGCCAGCAGTCCAGCACCGGGACAGCAGAACACTGAAGCTTTCTTT
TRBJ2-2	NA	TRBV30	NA	CALAGANTGELFF	TGTGCATTGGCGGGGGCTAACACCGGGGAGCTGTTTTTT
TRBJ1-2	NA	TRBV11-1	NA	CASSPQGAYGYTF	TGTGCCAGCAGCCCACAGGGAGCCTATGGCTACACCTTC
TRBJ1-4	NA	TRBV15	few	CATSREVEGEKLFF	TGTGCCACCAGCAGAGAGGTCGAGGGTGAAAAACTGTTTTTT
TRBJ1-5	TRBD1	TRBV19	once	CATQGDFSNQPQHF	TGTGCCACACAGGGGGATTTTAGCAATCAGCCCCAGCATTTT
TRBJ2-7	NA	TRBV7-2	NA	CASSRQGTSSYEQYF	TGTGCCAGCAGCCGCCAGGGGACCAGCTCCTACGAGCAGTACTTC
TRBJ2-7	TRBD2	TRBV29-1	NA	CSVEDSTSGTSYEQYF	TGCAGCGTTGAAGATAGTACTAGCGGGACTTCCTACGAGCAGTACTTC
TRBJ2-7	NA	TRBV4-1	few	CASSQDRGYEQYF	TGCGCCAGCAGCCAAGATAGAGGGTACGAGCAGTACTTC
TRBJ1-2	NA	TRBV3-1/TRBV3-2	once	CASSPHETNYGYTF	TGTGCCAGCAGCCCACACGAAACTAACTATGGCTACACCTTC
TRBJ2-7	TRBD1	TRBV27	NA	CASSPYPTGGEQYF	TGTGCCAGCAGTCCATACCCCACAGGGGGCGAGCAGTACTTC
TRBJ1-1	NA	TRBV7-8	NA	CASSLRRTGEAEAFF	TGTGCCAGCAGCTTACGTCGGACGGGGGAAGCTGAAGCTTTCTTT
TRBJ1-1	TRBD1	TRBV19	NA	CASSRGQANTEAFF	TGTGCCAGTAGTAGAGGACAGGCGAACACTGAAGCTTTCTTT
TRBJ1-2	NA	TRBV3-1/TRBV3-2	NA	CASSPRRRDYGYTF	TGTGCCAGCAGCCCTCGACGGAGGGACTATGGCTACACCTTC
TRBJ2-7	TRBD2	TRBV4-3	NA	CASSWGGAPYEQYF	TGCGCCAGCAGCTGGGGGGGAGCACCCTACGAGCAGTACTTC
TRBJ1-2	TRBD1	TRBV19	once	CAIGQGADGYTF	TGTGCCATAGGGCAGGGGGCGGACGGCTACACCTTC
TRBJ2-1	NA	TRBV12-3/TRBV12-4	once	CASSPSGEQFF	TGTGCCAGCAGTCCATCCGGTGAGCAGTTCTTC
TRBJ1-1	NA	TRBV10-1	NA	CASSKRDNPTAAFF	TGCGCCAGCAGTAAGAGGGACAACCCTACCGCGGCTTTCTTT
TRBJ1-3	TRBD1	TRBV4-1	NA	CASSQWTGSSGNTIYF	TGCGCCAGCAGCCAATGGACAGGGAGCTCTGGAAACACCATATATTTT
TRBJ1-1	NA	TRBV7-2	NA	CASSFGEMNTEAFF	TGTGCCAGCAGCTTCGGGGAGATGAACACTGAAGCTTTCTTT
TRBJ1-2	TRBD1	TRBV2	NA	CASSPPGQIYGYTF	TGTGCCAGCAGTCCACCGGGACAGATATATGGCTACACCTTC
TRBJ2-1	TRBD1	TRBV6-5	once	CASSLDRYNEQFF	TGTGCCAGCAGCTTGGACAGGTACAATGAGCAGTTCTTC
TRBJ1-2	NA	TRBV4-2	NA	CASSQERAAANGYTF	TGTGCCAGCAGCCAAGAACGTGCCGCTGCTAATGGCTACACCTTC
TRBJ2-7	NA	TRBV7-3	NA	CASSKGSPAYEQYF	TGTGCCAGCAGCAAAGGGAGTCCTGCCTACGAGCAGTACTTC
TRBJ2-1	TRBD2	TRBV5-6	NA	CASSLSGSSYNEQFF	TGTGCCAGCAGCCTTAGCGGGAGCTCCTACAATGAGCAGTTCTTC
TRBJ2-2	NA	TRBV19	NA	CASTPTGTSTGELFF	TGTGCCAGTACTCCGACCGGGACATCCACCGGGGAGCTGTTTTTT